This T cell receptor (beta chain) was recorded in a study of blood T cells in healthy people across ages. Whole-study findings and limits: Diversity of TCR beta per million T cells declined in a roughly linear way with age. With unsorted PBMCs, a conclusive comparison of naive versus antigen-experienced cells was not possible.

With a J-beta primer mix and a sample-barcoded 5' primer, a second PCR ran about 7 to 12 cycles. From the 5' RACE reads, TCRdb called clonotypes with MiXCR, one entry per CDR3 protein. The repertoire holds about 1,500,000 distinct CDR3 sequences, with 40% to 50% as singletons. Worth noting for this clonotype: Its specificity is not known.

Germline V gives CDR1 MGHDK, CDR2 SYGVNS. The CDR3 is made up of 16 amino acids. V lost 0 bases and J 6 bases, leaving 14 bases between the germline ends. Sequencing input: blood. The origin of this receptor is a woman younger than 30 in good health. This chain links TRBV25-1 with TRBJ2-2; perhaps TRBD2 as D (6 bases). The CDR3: CASSEYADGGSGELFF. In DNA form, the CDR3 reads TGTGCCAGCAGTGAATATGCTGACGGGGGATCCGGGGAGCTGTTTTTT.